This T cell receptor (beta chain) comes out of a study of T-cell memory formation after mild COVID-19. For this clonotype: Its antigen is unidentified.

Using its own MiXCR run on the 5' RACE reads, TCRdb lists one record per CDR3 protein. The sample records 450,000 to 650,000 distinct CDR3 sequences, about a fifth being singletons. The ends were cut back, 4 bases at V and 2 bases at J, with 12 bases in the middle. CDR1 SEHNR and CDR2 FQNEAQ come from the germline V gene (reference sequence). The CDR3 is 14 residues long. Study-wide results and limits: Clones contracting over day 15 to 85 were CD4/CD8 balanced, with later expanders leaning CD4+. What remained unconfirmed was the SARS-CoV-2 specificity of second-wave clones peaking on day 37.

The TCR sequence derives from an adult woman who had mild COVID-19 (a few samples of this study predate the infection). Cell type and time point are not known. Sequenced: PBMCs or a T cell subset sorted from them (not recorded which). The chain links TRBV7-9 to TRBJ2-7; D not resolved. This CDR3 reads CASSWTDNAYEQYF. The DNA of the CDR3 is TGTGCCAGCAGCTGGACGGATAATGCCTACGAGCAGTACTTC.